This is a list of T cell receptor beta chains from one sample in a study of blood T cell repertoires in COVID-19. Profiling relied on immunoSEQ multiplex PCR, and the TCRdb table lists in-frame clones only, not all of them. This sample has 200,000 to 250,000 clones, with about 86% found just once. Source material: peripheral blood. The receptors here all came from a man between 60 and 75 years old with acute or convalescent COVID-19. Each CDR3 is given without its conserved first and last residue. The order of the fields is J gene, V gene, CDR3 protein.

J: TRBJ1-5
V: TRBV7-2
CDR3: ASSLVLGGAGNQPQH

J: TRBJ1-1
V: TRBV2
CDR3: ASSYEIRDPWGGF

J: TRBJ2-7
V: TRBV7-2
CDR3: ASSLQLSGTGGLNEQY

J: TRBJ1-1
V: TRBV5-1
CDR3: ASSLVMDSNEAF

J: TRBJ1-5
V: TRBV19
CDR3: ASSLRTYQPQH

J: TRBJ2-1
V: TRBV15
CDR3: ATSRDRLGLAGEQF

J: TRBJ1-5
V: TRBV20-1
CDR3: SAGDGNQPQH

J: TRBJ1-1
V: TRBV6-1
CDR3: ASSEMTTGPNTEAF

J: TRBJ2-7
V: TRBV4-1
CDR3: ASSQRLATPYEQY

J: TRBJ1-5
V: TRBV28
CDR3: ASSSTGQGGWNQPQH

J: TRBJ2-7
V: TRBV5-5
CDR3: ASSLILGANEQY

J: TRBJ1-6
V: TRBV2
CDR3: ASRPGTGSPLH

J: TRBJ2-3
V: TRBV7-2
CDR3: ASSPSGSGDTDTQY

J: TRBJ2-1
V: TRBV9
CDR3: ASSARTSGSNEQF

J: TRBJ1-1
V: TRBV4-2
CDR3: ASSRNLQGQGFTEAF

J: TRBJ2-2
V: TRBV27
CDR3: ASSRGGGRVGELF

J: TRBJ1-2
V: TRBV6-1
CDR3: ASSETGFRYT

J: TRBJ2-5
V: TRBV6-5
CDR3: ASPRDRGGETQY

J: TRBJ2-3
V: TRBV30
CDR3: AWSVPGLALRAQY

J: TRBJ2-6
V: TRBV6-2/TRBV6-3
CDR3: ASSSVSGANVLT

J: TRBJ1-5
V: TRBV15
CDR3: ATSRIVSARDYSNQPQH

J: TRBJ1-1
V: TRBV3-1/TRBV3-2
CDR3: ASSVRTGGSRASTEAF

J: TRBJ2-5
V: TRBV12-3/TRBV12-4
CDR3: ASSFSTGETQY

J: TRBJ2-7
V: TRBV18
CDR3: ASSARPGGLDEQY

J: TRBJ2-1
V: TRBV13
CDR3: ASSPGLRDNEQF

J: TRBJ2-7
V: TRBV30
CDR3: AWSVSTNEQY

J: TRBJ2-7
V: TRBV27
CDR3: ASSPTTGKSYEQY

J: TRBJ1-5
V: TRBV4-3
CDR3: ASSQDLWQGQPQH

J: TRBJ2-5
V: TRBV7-2
CDR3: ASSLSPGQGQETQY

J: TRBJ1-2
V: TRBV5-1
CDR3: ASSFEGANGYT

J: TRBJ2-7
V: TRBV6-6
CDR3: ASSYPDRGHEQY

J: TRBJ1-5
V: TRBV10-3
CDR3: AISPTSAGDGYQPQH